The T cell receptor (beta chain) described here comes from a study of blood T cell repertoires in COVID-19. Study as a whole: Collection of acute and convalescent COVID-19 samples took place in the United States, Italy and Spain. In each case, the material was cDNA or gDNA derived from T cells, B-cell-depleted T cells, or PBMCs.

Enrollment of patients from Seattle took place during active infection, with longitudinal follow-up. Study processing details: Researchers report that nucleated cell counts were estimated from reference gene primer amplification. Clones were sequenced by immunoSEQ multiplex PCR, and TCRdb holds only the in-frame ones, with some missing. The V and J calls and the clone size are those of that table, but D and trimming were determined from the DNA. The sample lists roughly 250,000 clones; about nine tenths were seen once. Germline assignment: CDR1 SEHNR and CDR2 FQNEAQ (reference sequence). V gave up 5 bases and J gave up 1 base; unmatched junction bases: 10. The CDR3 consists of 17 residues.

This TCR was recovered from a woman in her twenties or thirties with COVID-19, enrolled during active disease. The chain employs TRBV7-9 and TRBJ1-1; 10 nucleotides agree with TRBD1. The specimen sequenced was peripheral blood. CDR3 sequence reads: CASSPLTGQGSNTEAFF. The CDR3 DNA reads TGTGCCAGCAGCCCCCTGACGGGACAGGGGTCGAACACTGAAGCTTTCTTT.